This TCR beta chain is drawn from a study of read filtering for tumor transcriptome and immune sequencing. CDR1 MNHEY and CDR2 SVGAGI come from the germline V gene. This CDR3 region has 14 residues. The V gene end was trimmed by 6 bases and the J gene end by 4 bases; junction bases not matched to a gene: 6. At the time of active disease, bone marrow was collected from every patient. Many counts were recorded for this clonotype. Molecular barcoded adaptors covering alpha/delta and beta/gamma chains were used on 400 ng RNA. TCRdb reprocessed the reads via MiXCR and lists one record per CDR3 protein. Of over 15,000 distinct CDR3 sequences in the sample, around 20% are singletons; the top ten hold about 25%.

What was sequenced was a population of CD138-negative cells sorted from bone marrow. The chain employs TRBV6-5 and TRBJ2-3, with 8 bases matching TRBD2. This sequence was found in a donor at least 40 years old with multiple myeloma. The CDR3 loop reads CASSSGSVADTQYF. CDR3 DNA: TGTGCCAGCAGCAGCGGGAGTGTGGCAGATACGCAGTATTTT.